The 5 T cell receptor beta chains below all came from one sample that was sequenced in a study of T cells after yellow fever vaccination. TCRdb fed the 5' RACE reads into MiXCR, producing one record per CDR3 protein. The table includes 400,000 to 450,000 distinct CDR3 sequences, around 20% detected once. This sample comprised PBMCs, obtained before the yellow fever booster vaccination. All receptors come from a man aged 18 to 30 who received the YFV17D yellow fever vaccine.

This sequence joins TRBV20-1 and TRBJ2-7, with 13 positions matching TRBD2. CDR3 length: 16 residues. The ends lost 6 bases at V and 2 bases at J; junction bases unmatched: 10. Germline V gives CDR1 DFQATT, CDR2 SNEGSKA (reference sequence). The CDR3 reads CSARGLAGTLTYEQYV. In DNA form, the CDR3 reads TGCAGTGCCCGGGGACTAGCGGGAACACTGACCTACGAGCAGTACGTC.

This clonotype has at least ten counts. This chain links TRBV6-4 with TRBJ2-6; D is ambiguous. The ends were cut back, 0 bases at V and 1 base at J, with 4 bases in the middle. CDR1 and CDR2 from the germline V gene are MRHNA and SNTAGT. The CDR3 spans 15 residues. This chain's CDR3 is CASSDSKSGANVLTF. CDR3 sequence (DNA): TGTGCCAGCAGTGACTCGAAATCTGGGGCCAACGTCCTGACTTTC.

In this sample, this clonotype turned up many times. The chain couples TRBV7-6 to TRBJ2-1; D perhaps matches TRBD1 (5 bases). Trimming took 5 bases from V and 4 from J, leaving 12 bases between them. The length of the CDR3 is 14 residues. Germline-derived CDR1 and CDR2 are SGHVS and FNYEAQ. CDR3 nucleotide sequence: TGTGCCAGCAGCCCCCCAGGGTTGTACAATGAGCAGTTCTTC. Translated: CASSPPGLYNEQFF.

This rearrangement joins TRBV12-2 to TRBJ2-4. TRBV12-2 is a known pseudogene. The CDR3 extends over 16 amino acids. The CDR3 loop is CASRSTPVGAKNIQYF. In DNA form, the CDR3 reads TGTGCAAGTCGCTCGACACCGGTTGGAGCCAAAAACATTCAGTACTTC.

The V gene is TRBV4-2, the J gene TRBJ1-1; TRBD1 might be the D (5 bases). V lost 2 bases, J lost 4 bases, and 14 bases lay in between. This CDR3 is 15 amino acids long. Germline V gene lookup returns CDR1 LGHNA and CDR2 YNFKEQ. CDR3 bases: TGTGCCAGCAGCCAAATTCTCGGGGGACGCACTGAAGCTTTCTTT. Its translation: CASSQILGGRTEAFF.